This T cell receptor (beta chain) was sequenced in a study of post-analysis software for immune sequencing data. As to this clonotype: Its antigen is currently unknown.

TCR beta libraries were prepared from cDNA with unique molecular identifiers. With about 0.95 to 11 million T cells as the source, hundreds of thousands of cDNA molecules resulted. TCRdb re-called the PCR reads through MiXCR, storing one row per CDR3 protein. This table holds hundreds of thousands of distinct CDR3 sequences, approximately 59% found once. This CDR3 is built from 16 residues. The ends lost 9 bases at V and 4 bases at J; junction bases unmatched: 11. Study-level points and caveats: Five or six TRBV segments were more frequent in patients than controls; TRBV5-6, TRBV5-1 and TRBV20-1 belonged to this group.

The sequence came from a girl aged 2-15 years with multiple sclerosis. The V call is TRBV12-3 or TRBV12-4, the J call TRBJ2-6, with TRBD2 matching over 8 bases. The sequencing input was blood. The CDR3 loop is CASSPGGGRGANVLTF. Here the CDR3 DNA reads TGTGCCAGTAGTCCCGGCGGGGGGCGCGGGGCCAACGTCCTGACTTTC.